The 26 T cell receptor beta chains listed next were all sequenced from one sample in a study of T cells in localized non-small cell lung cancer. Sequenced by immunoSEQ multiplex PCR; TCRdb stores in-frame clones only, minus some. The sample yields about 34,000 clones, around 82% seen once. The starting material was peripheral blood, obtained before any cancer treatment. Receptors were obtained from a male donor older than 55 with stage II squamous cell lung carcinoma.

This clone was detected only once. This chain uses TRBV5-1 with TRBJ2-1, with 7 bases fitting TRBD2. The CDR3 has 15 residues. V shed 4 bases and J 7 bases; nucleotides not matched to a gene: 11. The V gene's germline CDR1 is SGHRS and CDR2 YFSETQ. This CDR3 is CASSRASGLENEQFF. CDR3 nucleotide sequence: TGCGCCAGCAGCAGAGCTAGCGGCCTTGAGAATGAGCAGTTCTTC.

This clone has a handful of counts. This sequence joins TRBV5-1 and TRBJ2-5, with D possibly matching TRBD1 (6 bases). Germline CDR1 is SGHRS and CDR2 is YFSETQ. The CDR3 is 15 amino acids. Between the trimmed V and J ends, which lost 4 bases and 2 bases, there was a span of 15 bases. This CDR3 is CASSAPGQPQETQYF. CDR3 DNA: TGCGCCAGCAGCGCCCCCGGACAGCCGCAAGAGACCCAGTACTTC.

This chain's CDR3 is CASSWTHSSYNEQFF. In DNA form, the CDR3 reads TGCGCCAGCAGCTGGACACACAGCTCCTACAATGAGCAGTTCTTC. The chain has TRBV5-1 and TRBJ2-1, with TRBD1 as a possible D gene (5 bases). Trimming removed 3 bases at V and 0 bases at J, with 10 bases between. Germline loops: CDR1 SGHRS, CDR2 YFSETQ. This CDR3 is built from 15 residues.

The chain couples TRBV28 to TRBJ1-5; no clear D gene. The CDR3 runs to 12 residues. Germline loops: CDR1 MDHEN, CDR2 SYDVKM. Trimming left V 1 base short and J 7 bases short, with 5 bases between. The CDR3 coding sequence is TGTGCCAGCAGTTTATTCAGGCAGCCCCAGCATTTT. Amino acids: CASSLFRQPQHF.

The chain joins TRBV9 to TRBJ2-5; 9 bases map to TRBD1. Germline assignment: CDR1 SGDLS and CDR2 YYNGEE. With 4 bases clipped from V and 3 bases from J, the junction kept 13 bases outside the gene matches. This CDR3 is 17 amino acids long. The CDR3 protein is CASSPYLRTGEKETQYF. The CDR3 DNA reads as TGTGCCAGCAGCCCGTACCTCCGGACAGGGGAAAAAGAGACCCAGTACTTC.

This clone appeared a single time. The chain links TRBV9 to TRBJ1-1; weak D call: TRBD1 (5 bases). The V gene's germline CDR1 is SGDLS and CDR2 YYNGEE. Trimming shortened V by 4 bases and J by 6 bases, and 10 bases separated the two germline ends. The CDR3 has 12 residues. CDR3: CASSSGTPEAFF. In DNA, the CDR3 is TGTGCCAGCAGCTCAGGGACCCCTGAAGCTTTCTTT.

The chain combines TRBV23-1 with TRBJ2-1, with a weak D call TRBD2 (6 bases). TRBV23-1 is identified as an open reading frame with a role that is uncertain. The CDR3 is 16 amino acids. V lost 4 bases and J 0 bases, leaving 13 bases between the germline ends. The CDR3: CASSRWGVGSYNEQFF. The DNA for the CDR3 is TGCGCCAGCAGTCGATGGGGGGTGGGCTCCTACAATGAGCAGTTCTTC.

The chain uses TRBV30 and TRBJ1-3; D is uncertain. The germline gives CDR1 GTSNPN, CDR2 SVGIG (reference sequence). Trimming shortened V by 4 bases and J by 0 bases, and 13 bases separated the two germline ends. The CDR3 runs 15 residues. The DNA of the CDR3 is TGTGCCTGGATTCGAGCGGCCAGCTCTGGAAACACCATATATTTT. Its protein product is CAWIRAASSGNTIYF.

CDR3 sequence (DNA): TGTGCCAGCAGTCCGTCGGGACCCACGTTTGAAGCTTTCTTT. Protein product: CASSPSGPTFEAFF. The chain couples TRBV6-5 to TRBJ1-1; D is perhaps TRBD1 (5 bases). The CDR3 runs to 14 residues. V lost 5 bases to trimming and J lost 7 bases, with 17 bases between them. Germline V gives CDR1 MNHEY, CDR2 SVGAGI.

V usage is TRBV2 and J usage is TRBJ2-3; 7 positions match TRBD2. The germline CDR1 and CDR2 sequences are SNHLY and FYNNEI. V lost 3 bases to trimming and J lost 2 bases; unmatched junction nucleotides: 8. The CDR3 covers 16 residues. As DNA, the CDR3 is TGTGCCAGCAGTGAGGCTAGCGGTTATCTCACAGATACGCAGTATTTT. Its translation is CASSEASGYLTDTQYF.

This clone was seen a few times. This chain connects TRBV5-1 to TRBJ2-7; D gene uncertain. V lost 2 bases, J lost 1 base, and 10 bases lay in between. The CDR3 runs to 14 residues. In germline, CDR1 is SGHRS, CDR2 YFSETQ. CDR3 coding DNA: TGCGCCAGCAGCTTAGACACCCCTTCCTACGAGCAGTACTTC. Protein product: CASSLDTPSYEQYF.

The genes are TRBV19 and TRBJ2-4; 9 bases agree with TRBD1. Trimming cost V 5 bases and J 7 bases; bases outside gene matches: 12. Germline V CDR1 and CDR2: LNHDA, SQIVND (reference sequence). CDR3 size: 16 residues. Here the CDR3 DNA reads TGTGCCAGTAGTCCGAACCCCGGGACAGGGTTCAACATTCAGTACTTC. Amino acid sequence: CASSPNPGTGFNIQYF.

This clone was counted a few times. V is TRBV2 and J is TRBJ1-1; 8 nucleotides agree with TRBD1. This CDR3 has 13 residues. CDR1 is SNHLY and CDR2 is FYNNEI in the germline V gene. The ends lost 4 bases at V and 5 bases at J; junction bases unmatched: 3. CDR3 bases: TGTGCCAGCAGTGCGGACAGGGAAACTGAAGCTTTCTTT. Protein: CASSADRETEAFF.

J is TRBJ1-1 and V is TRBV5-4; possibly TRBD1 for D (5 bases). Trimming stripped 4 bases from V and 0 bases from J, with 10 bases between. This CDR3 spans 14 amino acids. The germline gives CDR1 SGHNT, CDR2 YYREEE (reference sequence). The CDR3 here is CASSLTDMNTEAFF. The CDR3 DNA sequence: TGTGCCAGCAGCCTGACGGACATGAACACTGAAGCTTTCTTT.

The chain employs TRBV27 and TRBJ1-2; 7 nucleotides align to TRBD1. Germline lookup yields CDR1 MNHEY and CDR2 SMNVEV (reference sequence). The V segment lost 4 bases and the J segment 5 bases; nucleotides outside the gene matches: 7. This CDR3 region has 14 residues. CDR3 amino acids: CASSWDSRGYGYTF. The CDR3 nucleotides are TGTGCCAGCAGTTGGGACAGCCGGGGTTATGGCTACACCTTC.

In this sample, this clone turned up once. The rearrangement joins TRBV29-1 to TRBJ1-1; 8 bases are a match to TRBD1. Trimming cost V 5 bases and J 1 base; bases outside gene matches: 6. The CDR3 loop spans 14 amino acids. Looked up from germline, CDR1 is SQVTM and CDR2 is ANQGSEA. CDR3 bases: TGCAGCGTTCGCAGGGGGCTAGGGAACACTGAAGCTTTCTTT. It encodes CSVRRGLGNTEAFF.

The rearrangement links TRBV5-6 to TRBJ1-5; D ambiguous. Germline CDR1 reads SGHDT; CDR2 reads YYEEEE. With 5 bases removed from V and 4 bases from J, the gap between germline ends came to 10 bases. The length of the CDR3 is 13 residues. The CDR3 coding sequence is TGTGCCAGCAGTCTCGGCAGAAATCAGCCCCAGCATTTT. Its translation: CASSLGRNQPQHF. The complete variable domain, with remaining parts taken from reference TRBV5-6 and TRBJ1-5, reads DAGVTQSPTHLIKTRGQQVTLRCSPKSGHDTVSWYQQALGQGPQFIFQYYEEEERQRGNFPDRFSGHQFPNYSSELNVNALLLGDSALYLCASSLGRNQPQHFGDGTRLSIL.

The chain employs TRBV9 and TRBJ1-5; tentatively, D is TRBD1 (5 bases). The CDR3 runs 15 residues. V shed 4 bases and J shed 1 base, with 12 bases lying between them. Germline CDR1 reads SGDLS; CDR2 reads YYNGEE. CDR3: CASSPRDDSNQPQHF. CDR3 bases: TGTGCCAGCAGCCCTAGGGACGACAGCAATCAGCCCCAGCATTTT. Supplemented by reference TRBV9 and TRBJ1-5, the full variable domain reads DSGVTQTPKHLITATGQRVTLRCSPRSGDLSVYWYQQSLDQGLQFLIQYYNGEERAKGNILERFSAQQFPDLHSELNLSSLELGDSALYFCASSPRDDSNQPQHFGDGTRLSIL.

This sequence joins TRBV7-2 and TRBJ2-5, with D possibly being TRBD1 (5 bases). Per the germline V gene, CDR1 is SGHTA and CDR2 is FQGNSA. The CDR3 sequence is 14 residues long. V was cut by 4 bases and J by 1 base, with 10 bases left in between. Here the CDR3 DNA reads TGTGCCAGCAGCTCCCCAGGGTTCCAAGAGACCCAGTACTTC. Translating gives CASSSPGFQETQYF.

This sequence joins TRBV7-9 and TRBJ2-7; 7 bases line up with TRBD2. The CDR3 loop spans 16 amino acids. CDR1 and CDR2 from the germline V gene are SEHNR and FQNEAQ (reference sequence). The V gene end was trimmed by 4 bases and the J gene end by 1 base; junction bases not matched to a gene: 10. DNA of the CDR3: TGTGCCAGCAGCTCGATAATCGGGGGGATGTCCTACGAGCAGTACTTC. Residues: CASSSIIGGMSYEQYF.

The rearrangement links TRBV30 to TRBJ1-6, with D uncertain. CDR1 is GTSNPN and CDR2 is SVGIG in the germline V gene (reference sequence). The V and J ends lost 4 bases and 2 bases respectively, with 12 bases between them. The length of the CDR3 is 15 residues. For the CDR3, the DNA is TGTGCCTGGACCCCCACAGTGACCTATAATTCACCCCTCCACTTT. Translating it yields CAWTPTVTYNSPLHF.

The chain employs TRBV6-6 and TRBJ1-1; D is ambiguous. The CDR3 extends over 13 amino acids. Trimming stripped 6 bases from V and 7 bases from J, with 15 bases between. Looked up from germline, CDR1 is MNHNY and CDR2 is SVGAGI (reference sequence). The CDR3 is CASSSYAGSEAFF. The CDR3 coding sequence is TGTGCCAGCAGCAGTTATGCGGGCAGTGAAGCTTTCTTT.

This clone was detected a few times. The chain combines TRBV5-1 with TRBJ2-1, with 10 bases identical to TRBD2. Per germline, CDR1 SGHRS and CDR2 YFSETQ. The CDR3 is 16 amino acids. The V gene end was trimmed by 6 bases and the J gene end by 7 bases; junction bases not matched to a gene: 13. The CDR3 sequence: CASMGTLAGVRNEQFF. The CDR3 bases are TGCGCCAGCATGGGGACCCTAGCGGGAGTAAGGAATGAGCAGTTCTTC.

The chain carries TRBV6-1 and TRBJ1-2, with D possibly matching TRBD1 (5 bases). Trimming cost V 5 bases and J 4 bases, with 14 bases left between them. In germline, CDR1 is MNHNS, CDR2 SASEGT. This CDR3 region has 14 residues. The CDR3 coding sequence is TGTGCCAGCAGTCCTCCGGCGGGGGGCTATGGCTACACCTTC. It codes for CASSPPAGGYGYTF.

The chain employs TRBV10-3 and TRBJ1-1; D perhaps matches TRBD1 (5 bases). V lost 2 bases to trimming and J lost 0 bases, with 10 bases between them. Per the germline V gene, CDR1 is ENHRY and CDR2 is SYGVKD. The CDR3 has 15 residues. In DNA, the CDR3 is TGTGCCATCAGTGAGGTCGGAGGGGTGAACACTGAAGCTTTCTTT. It translates to CAISEVGGVNTEAFF.

The chain links TRBV28 to TRBJ2-1; 8 nucleotides line up with TRBD2. The CDR3 has 16 amino acids. In germline, CDR1 is MDHEN, CDR2 SYDVKM. V lost 5 bases to trimming and J lost 4 bases; unmatched junction nucleotides: 10. Written as DNA, the CDR3 is TGTGCCAGCAGTCGAGTCGGGGGGGATTCTTACAATGAGCAGTTCTTC. As protein: CASSRVGGDSYNEQFF.